One and the same sample provided the 18 T cell receptor beta chains below, sequenced in a study of shared T cell receptors in the human thymus. Some clones are missing from TCRdb's copy, which holds only in-frame ones; the method was immunoSEQ multiplex PCR. The sample holds approximately 400,000 clones, over 90% seen once. The sequenced sample was thymocytes. These receptors came from a human donor.

The chain uses TRBV7-6 and TRBJ2-3, with D possibly being TRBD2 (6 bases). The CDR3 extends over 17 amino acids. Germline V gives CDR1 SGHVS, CDR2 FNYEAQ. The V end lost 5 bases, the J end lost 0 bases, and 18 bases lay between the germline ends. The chain's CDR3 is CASSPPLSGNSTDTQYF. The CDR3 DNA reads TGTGCCAGCAGCCCTCCCCTTAGCGGCAATAGCACAGATACGCAGTATTTT.

This rearrangement joins TRBV19 to TRBJ1-3; D is unresolved. Trimming pared 3 bases from V and 0 bases from J, leaving 9 bases between. This CDR3 is built from 15 residues. Germline CDR1 and CDR2: LNHDA and SQIVND (reference sequence). CDR3 DNA sequence: TGTGCCAGTAGTATCATCCCGGGCTCTGGAAACACCATATATTTT. Translated, it gives CASSIIPGSGNTIYF.

The chain has TRBV18 and TRBJ1-3; D is undetermined. Per germline, CDR1 KGHSH and CDR2 LQKENI. Deletions cut 2 bases from V and 4 bases from J, with 21 bases between. The CDR3 has 18 residues. The CDR3 DNA reads TGTGCCAGCTCACCATTGGGAGCAGATCGGGTACGAGGAAACACCATATATTTT. Protein sequence: CASSPLGADRVRGNTIYF.

The V gene is TRBV19, the J gene TRBJ1-5; 7 bases are shared with TRBD1. Per the germline V gene, CDR1 is LNHDA and CDR2 is SQIVND (reference sequence). This CDR3 contains 14 residues. V lost 4 bases and J lost 6; bases outside the gene matches: 6. The CDR3 nucleotides are TGTGCCAGTAGTACCGTTAGGGGGCTTCAGCCCCAGCATTTT. It translates to CASSTVRGLQPQHF.

The chain employs TRBV2 and TRBJ2-1, with D possibly being TRBD1 (5 bases). This CDR3 has 17 residues. V dropped 5 bases and J dropped 13 bases, with 30 bases sitting between them. Germline assignment: CDR1 SNHLY and CDR2 FYNNEI. Here the CDR3 reads CASSPRGIVLIYPFQFF. The CDR3 DNA reads TGTGCCAGCAGTCCAAGGGGCATCGTACTTATTTACCCTTTTCAGTTCTTC.

This chain joins TRBV29-1 and TRBJ2-7, with a tentative D call TRBD2 (5 bases). This CDR3 contains 15 residues. Germline V CDR1 and CDR2: SQVTM, ANQGSEA. V was clipped by 7 bases and J by 2 bases, with 21 bases between them. The CDR3 loop is CSARVGRRETYEQYF. The DNA for the CDR3 is TGCAGCGCTAGAGTCGGCAGAAGGGAGACCTACGAGCAGTACTTC.

CDR3 nucleotide sequence: TGTGCCACCACTATCTCTGGAAACACCATATATTTT. It specifies CATTISGNTIYF. This chain connects TRBV7-9 to TRBJ1-3, with unresolved D. Between the trimmed V and J ends, which lost 10 bases and 0 bases, there was a span of 7 bases. Looked up from germline, CDR1 is SEHNR and CDR2 is FQNEAQ (reference sequence). There are 12 residues in the CDR3.

The chain couples TRBV30 to TRBJ2-4; TRBD2 might be the D (6 bases). V was clipped by 3 bases and J by 1 base, with 10 bases between them. This CDR3 is built from 14 residues. The germline V gene has CDR1 GTSNPN and CDR2 SVGIG (reference sequence). Written as DNA, the CDR3 is TGTGCCTGGAGCGTTAGCGGCGCCAAAAACATTCAGTACTTC. Its protein is CAWSVSGAKNIQYF.

The chain employs TRBV28 and TRBJ2-1; perhaps D is TRBD1 or TRBD2 (5 bases each). This CDR3 contains 18 residues. Germline V gene lookup returns CDR1 MDHEN and CDR2 SYDVKM. The V end lost 3 bases, the J end lost 2 bases, and 20 bases lay between the germline ends. The CDR3 bases are TGTGCCAGCAGTTTTCAGACGGGGCGGGTTCTTACCTACAATGAGCAGTTCTTC. It translates to CASSFQTGRVLTYNEQFF.

J is TRBJ2-1 and V is TRBV14; D perhaps matches TRBD1 (5 bases). V lost 1 base to trimming and J lost 4 bases, with 14 bases between them. Germline-derived CDR1 and CDR2 are SGHDN and FVKESK. This CDR3 spans 16 amino acids. DNA of the CDR3: TGTGCCAGCAGCCAAGTGAGAGACAGCCTATACAATGAGCAGTTCTTC. As protein: CASSQVRDSLYNEQFF. Filled out from reference TRBV14 and TRBJ2-1, the complete variable domain reads EAGVTQFPSHSVIEKGQTVTLRCDPISGHDNLYWYRRVMGKEIKFLLHFVKESKQDESGMPNNRFLAERTGGTYSTLKVQPAELEDSGVYFCASSQVRDSLYNEQFFGPGTRLTVL.

As for this clone: The junction does not match germline at one end; this may be a read error. The gene calls are TRBV5-4 and TRBJ2-7; 8 bases are shared with TRBD1. Germline CDR1 is SGHNT and CDR2 is YYREEE (reference sequence). This CDR3 has 15 residues. As DNA, the CDR3 is TGTGCCAGCCGCTTTGGGGGGACAGGAACCTACGAGCAGTACTTC. It specifies CASRFGGTGTYEQYF.

This rearrangement joins TRBV27 to TRBJ1-2; tentative D call: TRBD1 (5 bases). The CDR3 is 14 residues long. V was pared by 5 bases and J by 4 bases, with 14 bases between. Germline values: CDR1 MNHEY, CDR2 SMNVEV (reference sequence). The CDR3 is CASSPQTAPYGYTF. The CDR3 nucleotides are TGTGCCAGCAGTCCCCAGACAGCTCCCTATGGCTACACCTTC.

V usage is TRBV28 and J usage is TRBJ2-7; D is undetermined. In germline, CDR1 is MDHEN, CDR2 SYDVKM. V was cut by 3 bases and J by 2 bases, with 14 bases left in between. There are 15 residues in the CDR3. The DNA of the CDR3 is TGTGCCAGCAGTTTCGGGCAGGACCCCACCTACGAGCAGTACTTC. Protein: CASSFGQDPTYEQYF.

V usage is TRBV7-9 and J usage is TRBJ2-1; weak D call: TRBD2 (6 bases). The CDR3 is made up of 15 amino acids. In germline, CDR1 is SEHNR, CDR2 FQNEAQ (reference sequence). The V end was cut by 6 bases, the J end by 7 bases, with 19 bases between. CDR3: CASRKSGKAGNEQFF. The DNA for the CDR3 is TGTGCCAGCAGGAAGTCGGGAAAGGCGGGAAATGAGCAGTTCTTC.

The chain uses TRBV18 and TRBJ2-7, with D perhaps matching TRBD1 (6 bases). CDR3 size: 16 residues. V gave up 1 base and J gave up 3 bases, with 16 bases separating them. The germline CDR1 and CDR2 sequences are KGHSH and LQKENI. CDR3 amino acids: CASSPRGWGLFYEQYF. The CDR3 DNA is TGTGCCAGCTCACCACGGGGGTGGGGGCTGTTCTACGAGCAGTACTTC. Variable domain in full (rest from reference TRBV18 and TRBJ2-7): NAGVMQNPRHLVRRRGQEARLRCSPMKGHSHVYWYRQLPEEGLKFMVYLQKENIIDESGMPKERFSAEFPKEGPSILRIQQVVRGDSAAYFCASSPRGWGLFYEQYFGPGTRLTVT.

V gene TRBV11-2 combines with J gene TRBJ2-1; 8 bases fit TRBD2. Trimming took 6 bases from V and 5 from J; bases not matched to a gene: 15. The germline CDR1 and CDR2 sequences are SGHAT and FQNNGV. This CDR3 region has 17 residues. CDR3: CASSHTEPGTRHNEQFF. CDR3 nucleotides: TGTGCCAGCAGTCATACCGAACCCGGGACTAGACACAATGAGCAGTTCTTC.

The chain couples TRBV14 to TRBJ2-7; 14 bases are a match to TRBD2. After removal of 3 bases from V and 4 bases from J, the junction contained 8 bases not matched to a gene. This CDR3 is 17 amino acids long. Germline V gives CDR1 SGHDN, CDR2 FVKESK. CDR3 loop: CASSHDPGLAGEYEQYF. The CDR3 region has the DNA TGTGCCAGCAGCCATGATCCGGGACTAGCGGGAGAGTACGAGCAGTACTTC.

The chain employs TRBV29-1 and TRBJ1-5; 7 bases agree with TRBD1. Germline V CDR1 and CDR2: SQVTM, ANQGSEA. V trimming: 7 bases; J trimming: 4 bases; junction bases outside the gene matches: 13. The CDR3 is 15 residues long. CDR3 in amino acids: CSAFTGTALNQPQHF. The CDR3 region has the DNA TGCAGCGCCTTCACCGGGACAGCACTTAATCAGCCCCAGCATTTT.